This T cell receptor (beta chain) was identified in a study of shared clonotypes between healthy human individuals. Germline V gene lookup returns CDR1 SGHTA and CDR2 FQGTGA. Trimming cost V 2 bases and J 9 bases; bases outside gene matches: 20. The CDR3 sequence is 18 residues long. Only Caucasian adults living in Nashville, Tennessee made up the donor group. The protocol was immunoSEQ multiplex PCR, while the TCRdb copy is restricted to in-frame clones and leaves out a portion. This table holds 450,000 to 600,000 clones, 70% to 80% found once. The specimen sequenced was PBMCs. The rearrangement uses TRBV7-3 and TRBJ1-1; the match to TRBD1 covers 8 bases. The TCR was taken from a woman aged 40-49 years in good health. Some clones in this sample may be carry-over from other donors' samples. The CDR3 protein is CASSLSSTGVGVVGKAFF. The CDR3, as DNA: TGTGCCAGCAGCTTATCCTCGACAGGGGTAGGTGTGGTGGGGAAAGCTTTCTTT.